Below, one TCR beta chain is given with its context. Its antigen is not known. The junction and the germline gene differ at one end; a read error may be behind it. The entry originates in a study of T cells in Graves' hyperthyroidism and ophthalmopathy. Regarding the study as a whole: The model predicted ophthalmopathy a median approximately 6 months before onset.

The investigators amplified TCR beta CDR3 regions from RNA transcripts. With the HTBI primer set, the TCR CDR3 went through a first round of RT-PCR. TCRdb re-derived calls from the multiplex PCR reads in MiXCR, one entry per CDR3 protein. Of approximately 400,000 distinct CDR3 sequences listed, 25% were seen once; the top ten hold about 73%. A lack of ophthalmopathy progression within 18 months defined stable Graves' hyperthyroidism. The germline V gene encodes CDR1 SGHRS and CDR2 YFSETQ. There are 15 residues in the CDR3. The sequencing sample was made of blood. The chain is built from TRBV5-1 and TRBJ2-7; 7 bases match TRBD2. The sequence was obtained from a man in his fifties or sixties with Graves' hyperthyroidism. In DNA form, the CDR3 reads TGCGCCAGTAGCTTTGCGGCGGGAGCTTCCTACGAGCAGTACTTC. It specifies CASSFAAGASYEQYF.